The clone carrying this T cell receptor (beta chain) was counted between two and nine times. Here immunoSEQ multiplex PCR was the method, and the copy in TCRdb shows in-frame clones only, minus some. Found here are about 25,000 clones, 80% to 90% of them singletons; the top ten hold approximately 18%. These data originate in a study of lymphopenia after photon versus proton radiotherapy. The CDR3 runs 15 residues. Between the trimmed V and J ends, which lost 4 bases and 0 bases, there was a span of 7 bases. Germline V gives CDR1 SGHDN, CDR2 FVKESK. Sample: peripheral blood, taken from a patient treated with photon-based radiotherapy. The clonotype originates from a man in his forties or fifties with gastric cancer. The chain carries TRBV14 and TRBJ2-6; weak D call: TRBD1 (5 bases). CDR3 residues: CASSPTGSGANVLTF. The DNA for the CDR3 is TGTGCCAGCAGCCCCACAGGCTCTGGGGCCAACGTCCTGACTTTC.